What follows are 24 T cell receptor beta chains derived from one specimen sequenced in a study of cytomegalovirus exposure and HLA in healthy donors. Primers for the PCR totalled 60 Vbeta and 13 Jbeta. TCRdb's copy holds only in-frame clones and misses some; the assay was immunoSEQ multiplex PCR. This table has about 180,000 clones, 77% appearing once. Sequenced sample: PBMCs. All receptors derive from a woman aged 55 to 70 in good health and CMV-seropositive.

This clone has only a few counts. The rearrangement links TRBV5-4 to TRBJ1-4; 7 bases match TRBD1. The CDR3 contains 15 residues. With 4 bases clipped from V and 3 bases from J, the junction kept 6 bases outside the gene matches. Germline V gene lookup returns CDR1 SGHNT and CDR2 YYREEE (reference sequence). The CDR3 sequence is CASSPSGTANEKLFF. CDR3 DNA sequence: TGTGCCAGCAGCCCCTCCGGGACAGCTAATGAAAAACTGTTTTTT.

The rearrangement joins TRBV6-5 to TRBJ1-1, with D possibly TRBD1 on 6 matching bases. The V and J ends lost 8 bases and 1 base respectively, with 11 bases between them. CDR1 is MNHEY and CDR2 is SVGAGI in the germline V gene. The CDR3 totals 13 residues. CDR3 region: CASRGAENTEAFF. The DNA of the CDR3 is TGTGCCAGCCGGGGGGCCGAGAACACTGAAGCTTTCTTT.

V usage is TRBV6-5 and J usage is TRBJ2-7; 9 bases match TRBD1. The CDR3 covers 13 residues. Germline V gene lookup returns CDR1 MNHEY and CDR2 SVGAGI. The ends lost 8 bases at V and 5 bases at J; junction bases unmatched: 7. The CDR3 nucleotides are TGTGCCAGCCGGGACAGGGTGTGGGACGAGCAGTACTTC. The encoded protein is CASRDRVWDEQYF.

This chain joins TRBV4-2 and TRBJ2-7; the match to TRBD1 covers 9 bases. CDR1 and CDR2 from the germline V gene are LGHNA and YNFKEQ. The V segment lost 0 bases and the J segment 4 bases; nucleotides outside the gene matches: 4. The CDR3 is made up of 15 amino acids. CDR3 residues: CASSQEPQGAYEQYF. In DNA form, the CDR3 reads TGTGCCAGCAGCCAAGAACCACAGGGGGCATACGAGCAGTACTTC.

This clone was picked up one time. The chain uses TRBV5-4 and TRBJ2-3; unclear D gene. There are 14 residues in the CDR3. V lost 2 bases to trimming and J lost 0 bases, with 7 bases between them. The germline gives CDR1 SGHNT, CDR2 YYREEE (reference sequence). CDR3 sequence reads: CASSLRVSTDTQYF. The CDR3, as DNA: TGTGCCAGCAGCTTACGGGTTAGCACAGATACGCAGTATTTT.

This chain uses TRBV6-6 with TRBJ2-7; 11 bases map to TRBD1. This CDR3 comprises 12 residues. Germline CDR1 MNHNY, CDR2 SVGAGI (reference sequence). V was pared by 8 bases and J by 7 bases, with 4 bases of the junction left unmatched. The CDR3 spells CASSDRGREQYF. CDR3 in DNA: TGTGCCAGCTCGGACAGGGGGCGTGAGCAGTACTTC.

This clone was picked up one time. The V and J genes are TRBV21-1 and TRBJ2-7; TRBD1 reflects the table's D call only, with no check against the DNA. TRBV21-1 is noted as a pseudogene. The CDR3 length is 17 residues. DNA of the CDR3: TGTGCCAGCAGCAAAGACCCTCCCCGGGACATTGTGTACGAGCAGTACTTC. Amino acid sequence: CASSKDPPRDIVYEQYF.

This clone turned up a few times. The chain uses TRBV28 and TRBJ1-2; 7 bases line up with TRBD1. CDR1 is MDHEN and CDR2 is SYDVKM in the germline V gene. The CDR3 is 15 amino acids. Unmatched junction bases numbered 5, after V lost 2 bases and J lost 2 bases. The CDR3 DNA is TGTGCCAGCAGTTTACAGGACAGGCCGAACTATGGCTACACCTTC. Translation: CASSLQDRPNYGYTF.

This chain links TRBV28 with TRBJ2-2; TRBD1 matches at 8 bases. Looked up from germline, CDR1 is MDHEN and CDR2 is SYDVKM. Trimming at V came to 6 bases and at J to 6 bases, leaving 9 bases not matched to a gene. The CDR3 covers 15 residues. The CDR3 DNA sequence: TGTGCCAGCAGCCTCGGACAGGGAGCGGCCGGGGAGCTGTTTTTT. Its translation: CASSLGQGAAGELFF.

The chain joins TRBV28 to TRBJ1-4, with D uncertain. Germline V gene sequence: CDR1 MDHEN, CDR2 SYDVKM. The CDR3 has 12 residues. Trimming removed 8 bases at V and 10 bases at J, with 14 bases between. CDR3 residues: CASGKRGGKLFF. CDR3 DNA sequence: TGTGCCAGCGGGAAACGGGGAGGAAAACTGTTTTTT.

The chain recombines TRBV30 with TRBJ2-5; D is unclear. Trimming shortened V by 1 base and J by 2 bases, and 5 bases separated the two germline ends. The CDR3 is 12 amino acids. The V gene's germline CDR1 is GTSNPN and CDR2 SVGIG (reference sequence). Here the CDR3 reads CAWSGRQETQYF. CDR3 sequence (DNA): TGTGCCTGGAGTGGCAGACAAGAGACCCAGTACTTC.

The V and J genes are TRBV7-9 and TRBJ2-3; 9 nucleotides align to TRBD2. This CDR3 region has 17 residues. Germline CDR1 is SEHNR and CDR2 is FQNEAQ (reference sequence). After removal of 1 base from V and 1 base from J, the junction contained 6 bases not matched to a gene. In nucleotides, the CDR3 is TGTGCCAGCAGCTTAGGAAGACTAGCGGTGGGCACAGATACGCAGTATTTT. Translating it yields CASSLGRLAVGTDTQYF.

This chain links TRBV5-1 with TRBJ2-7, with 9 bases lining up with TRBD1. The CDR3 loop spans 15 amino acids. V trimming: 5 bases; J trimming: 6 bases; junction bases outside the gene matches: 12. CDR1 is SGHRS and CDR2 is YFSETQ in the germline V gene. The CDR3 is CASRWSQDRGSEQYF. The CDR3 bases are TGCGCCAGCAGATGGTCCCAGGACAGGGGCTCCGAGCAGTACTTC. Combining the CDR3 with reference TRBV5-1 and TRBJ2-7 gives the whole variable domain KAGVTQTPRYLIKTRGQQVTLSCSPISGHRSVSWYQQTPGQGLQFLFEYFSETQRNKGNFPGRFSGRQFSNSRSEMNVSTLELGDSALYLCASRWSQDRGSEQYFGPGTRLTVT.

This sequence joins TRBV6-5 and TRBJ1-1; TRBD1 matches at 9 bases. V lost 10 bases, J lost 10 bases, and 13 bases stayed unmatched. Germline V lookup: CDR1 MNHEY, CDR2 SVGAGI. CDR3 length equals 13 residues. The CDR3 coding sequence is TGTGCCACCCGGGACAGGGCGGAGGAGGTAGCTTTCTTT. This gives the protein CATRDRAEEVAFF.

The chain has TRBV29-1 and TRBJ2-7; TRBD1 aligns across 10 bases. The junction had 7 bases not matched to a gene; V was cut back by 6 bases and J by 2 bases. Germline V lookup: CDR1 SQVTM, CDR2 ANQGSEA. This CDR3 has 14 residues. Here the CDR3 reads CSVNGQGVTYEQYF. CDR3 in DNA: TGCAGCGTCAACGGACAGGGGGTCACCTACGAGCAGTACTTC.

This chain joins TRBV7-2 and TRBJ2-1; 9 positions agree with TRBD2. This CDR3 comprises 14 residues. Germline V lookup: CDR1 SGHTA, CDR2 FQGNSA. The junction had 4 bases not matched to a gene; V was cut back by 4 bases and J by 6 bases. The CDR3 is CASSWAGLANEQFF. CDR3 DNA sequence: TGTGCCAGCAGCTGGGCGGGACTAGCCAATGAGCAGTTCTTC.

The chain links TRBV27 to TRBJ2-3; 12 bases align to TRBD2. CDR3 size: 16 residues. Trimming cost V 5 bases and J 0 bases; bases outside gene matches: 3. Germline V gene lookup returns CDR1 MNHEY and CDR2 SMNVEV (reference sequence). In DNA form, the CDR3 reads TGTGCCAGCAGTCCCGGACTAGCGGGGAGCACAGATACGCAGTATTTT. Its protein product is CASSPGLAGSTDTQYF.

The table lists this clone with a few counts. The V and J genes are TRBV7-9 and TRBJ1-3, with D unclear. Germline V gives CDR1 SEHNR, CDR2 FQNEAQ (reference sequence). V was pared by 2 bases and J by 5 bases, with 7 bases between. The CDR3 totals 13 residues. The CDR3 loop is CASSLWQRNTIYF. The CDR3, as DNA: TGTGCCAGCAGCTTATGGCAGAGAAACACCATATATTTT.

The chain joins TRBV7-2 to TRBJ2-1; 7 bases map to TRBD2. Germline V gene data show CDR1 as SGHTA and CDR2 as FQGNSA. V lost 1 base to trimming and J lost 9 bases; unmatched junction nucleotides: 6. The CDR3 has 14 amino acids. CDR3 DNA sequence: TGTGCCAGCAGCTTAGATGCGTTAGCGGGTGAGCAGTTCTTC. Amino acid sequence: CASSLDALAGEQFF.

V is TRBV5-6 and J is TRBJ2-3; TRBD1 agrees at 10 bases. The CDR3 has 17 amino acids. Germline CDR1 reads SGHDT; CDR2 reads YYEEEE. Losses at the gene ends were 4 bases for V and 1 base for J; bases not matched to a gene: 9. CDR3 bases: TGTGCCAGCAGCCACCTTAAAGGGACAGGGGGCACAGATACGCAGTATTTT. It specifies CASSHLKGTGGTDTQYF.

This clone was found once. The CDR3 DNA follows: TGTGCCAGCAGTCTCGGCACGGGGGGCGCCTACGAGCAGTACTTC. Its translation: CASSLGTGGAYEQYF. The rearrangement joins TRBV28 to TRBJ2-7, with a tentative D call TRBD2 (7 bases). The germline V gene encodes CDR1 MDHEN and CDR2 SYDVKM. The CDR3 has 15 amino acids. V gave up 5 bases and J gave up 2 bases, with 16 bases separating them.

This chain links TRBV5-1 with TRBJ2-2, with a weak D call TRBD2 (6 bases). This CDR3 spans 14 amino acids. CDR1 is SGHRS, CDR2 YFSETQ, per germline. Trimming removed 7 bases at V and 1 base at J, with 11 bases between. The CDR3 sequence: CASRGTRNTGELFF. As DNA, the CDR3 is TGCGCCAGCCGCGGGACTCGGAACACCGGGGAGCTGTTTTTT.

The chain has TRBV7-2 and TRBJ2-1, with D perhaps matching TRBD2 (6 bases). The CDR3 spans 13 residues. The germline CDR1 and CDR2 sequences are SGHTA and FQGNSA. V shed 0 bases and J shed 9 bases, with 9 bases lying between them. CDR3 in DNA: TGTGCCAGCAGCTTAGCGCGGGGCGTTGAGCAGTTCTTC. As protein: CASSLARGVEQFF.

The rearrangement joins TRBV5-6 to TRBJ2-6, with TRBD2 matching 13 bases. CDR1 is SGHDT, CDR2 YYEEEE, per germline. The CDR3 contains 18 residues. V shed 4 bases and J 2 bases; nucleotides not matched to a gene: 6. This chain's CDR3 is CASSPGLAGSPGANVLTF. DNA for the CDR3: TGTGCCAGCAGCCCGGGACTAGCGGGGAGTCCTGGGGCCAACGTCCTGACTTTC.